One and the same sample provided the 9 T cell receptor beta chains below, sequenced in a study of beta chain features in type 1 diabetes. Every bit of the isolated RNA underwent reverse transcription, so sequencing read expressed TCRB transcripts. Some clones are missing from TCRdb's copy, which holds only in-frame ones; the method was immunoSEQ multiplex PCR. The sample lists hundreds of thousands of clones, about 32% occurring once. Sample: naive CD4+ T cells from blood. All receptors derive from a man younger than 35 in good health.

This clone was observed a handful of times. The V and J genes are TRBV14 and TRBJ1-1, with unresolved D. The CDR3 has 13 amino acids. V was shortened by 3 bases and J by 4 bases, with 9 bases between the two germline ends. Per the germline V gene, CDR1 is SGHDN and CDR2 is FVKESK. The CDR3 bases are TGTGCCAGCAGCCACGCGGTCGGCACTGAAGCTTTCTTT. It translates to CASSHAVGTEAFF.

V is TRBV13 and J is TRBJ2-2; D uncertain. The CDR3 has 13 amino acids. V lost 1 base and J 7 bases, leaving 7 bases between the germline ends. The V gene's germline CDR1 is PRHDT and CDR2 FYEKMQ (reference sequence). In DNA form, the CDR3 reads TGTGCCAGCAGCTTAGAAGGCTTCGGGGAGCTGTTTTTT. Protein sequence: CASSLEGFGELFF.

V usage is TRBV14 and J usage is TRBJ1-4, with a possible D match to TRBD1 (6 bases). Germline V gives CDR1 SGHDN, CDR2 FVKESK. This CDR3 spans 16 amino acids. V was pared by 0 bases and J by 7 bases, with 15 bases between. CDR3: CASSQDRPGAGEKLFF. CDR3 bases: TGTGCCAGCAGCCAAGATAGACCGGGGGCAGGTGAAAAACTGTTTTTT.

DNA of the CDR3: TGCGCCAGCAGCTCTCAGGGGCGAACTAACTATGGCTACACCTTC. Translating it yields CASSSQGRTNYGYTF. V usage is TRBV5-1 and J usage is TRBJ1-2, with D perhaps matching TRBD1 (6 bases). The CDR3 loop spans 15 amino acids. Germline V gene data show CDR1 as SGHRS and CDR2 as YFSETQ. The V end lost 3 bases, the J end lost 0 bases, and 12 bases lay between the germline ends.

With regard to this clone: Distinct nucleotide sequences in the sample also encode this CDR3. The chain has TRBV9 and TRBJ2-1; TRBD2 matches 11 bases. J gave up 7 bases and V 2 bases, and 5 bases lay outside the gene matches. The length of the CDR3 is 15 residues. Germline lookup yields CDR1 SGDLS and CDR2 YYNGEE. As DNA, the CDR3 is TGTGCCAGCAGCGTTAGCGGGAGGGCCAATAATGAGCAGTTCTTC. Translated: CASSVSGRANNEQFF.

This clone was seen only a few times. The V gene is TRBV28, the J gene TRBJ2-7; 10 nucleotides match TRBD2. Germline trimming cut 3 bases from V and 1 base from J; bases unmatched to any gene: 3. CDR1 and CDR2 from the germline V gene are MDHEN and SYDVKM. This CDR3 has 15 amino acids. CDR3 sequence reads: CASSFPAGGSYEQYF. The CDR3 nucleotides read TGTGCCAGCAGTTTCCCAGCGGGAGGGTCCTACGAGCAGTACTTC.

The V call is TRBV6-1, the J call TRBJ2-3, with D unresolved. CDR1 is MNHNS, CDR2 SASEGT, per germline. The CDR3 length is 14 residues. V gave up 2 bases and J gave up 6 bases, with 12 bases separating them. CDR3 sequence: CASSESLRVDTQYF. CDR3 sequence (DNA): TGTGCCAGCAGTGAAAGCCTCCGGGTGGATACGCAGTATTTT.

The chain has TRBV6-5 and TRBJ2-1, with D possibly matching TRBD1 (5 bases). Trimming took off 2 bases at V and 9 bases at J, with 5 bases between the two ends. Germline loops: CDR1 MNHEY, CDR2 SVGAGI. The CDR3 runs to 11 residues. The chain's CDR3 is CASSYGAEQFF. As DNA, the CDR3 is TGTGCCAGCAGTTACGGGGCTGAGCAGTTCTTC.

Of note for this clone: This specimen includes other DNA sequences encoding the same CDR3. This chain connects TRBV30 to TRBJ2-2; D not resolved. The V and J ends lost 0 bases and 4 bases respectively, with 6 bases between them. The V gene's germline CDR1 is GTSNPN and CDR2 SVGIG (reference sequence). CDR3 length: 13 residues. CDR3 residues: CAWSVRLTGELFF. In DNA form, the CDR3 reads TGTGCCTGGAGTGTACGGCTCACCGGGGAGCTGTTTTTT. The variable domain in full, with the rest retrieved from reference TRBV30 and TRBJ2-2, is SQTIHQWPATLVQPVGSPLSLECTVEGTSNPNLYWYRQAAGRGLQLLFYSVGIGQISSEVPQNLSASRPQDRQFILSSKKLLLSDSGFYLCAWSVRLTGELFFGEGSRLTVL.